The T cell receptor (beta chain) under discussion was sequenced for a study of T cell repertoires in cytomegalovirus infection. Study at large: Through public TCR beta signatures, both CMV infection and matching HLA type were indicated.

In this sample, this clonotype turned up once. The antigen remains unidentified. This sequence may be a read error, since a much larger clone differs from it by one base. Overall study results and limits: Pooled public TCR beta family frequency picked out CMV carriers with the relevant HLA. HLA-C-restricted, CMV-specific TCR beta clonotypes were dominant ex vivo.

The CDR3 consists of 14 residues. Germline CDR1 reads SEHNR; CDR2 reads FQNEAQ (reference sequence). The ends lost 4 bases at V and 4 bases at J; junction bases unmatched: 3. TCRdb itself ran the reads through MiXCR, one entry per CDR3 protein. The sample carries 400,000 to 550,000 distinct CDR3 sequences, about 11% recorded once. The sequenced sample consisted of PBMCs. The genes are TRBV7-9 and TRBJ2-5; 10 bases fit TRBD2. This receptor was identified in a human donor in good health (CMV status not recorded). Some clones in this sample may be carry-over from other donors' samples. DNA of the CDR3: TGTGCCAGCAGCTCACTAGCGGGAAGAGAGACCCAGTACTTC. The encoded protein is CASSSLAGRETQYF.